This is a list of T cell receptor beta chains from one sample in a study of blood T cell repertoires in COVID-19. Produced via immunoSEQ multiplex PCR; TCRdb's table is partial and in-frame only. The profile covers approximately 280,000 clones, with more than 85% appearing a single time and roughly 5% taken by the ten largest. Material: peripheral blood. Every receptor here comes from a man in his forties with acute or convalescent COVID-19. CDR3s include the opening cysteine and the closing phenylalanine or tryptophan. Fields, in order: V gene, CDR3 protein.

v_call: TRBV5-6; cdr3_aa: CASSLAGTGRELFF
v_call: TRBV5-1; cdr3_aa: CASSPGLEDEKLFF
v_call: TRBV5-6; cdr3_aa: CASSFRQVQGNIQYF
v_call: TRBV4-1; cdr3_aa: CASSPVETPRRNTEAFF
v_call: TRBV20-1; cdr3_aa: CSASLAGVRNEQFF
v_call: TRBV13; cdr3_aa: CASSSDRGNEQFF
v_call: TRBV5-1; cdr3_aa: CASSLEAEGGTQYF
v_call: TRBV10-2; cdr3_aa: CATTPDSQPYNEQFF
v_call: TRBV10-3; cdr3_aa: CAITGLAGGNNEQFF
v_call: TRBV7-2; cdr3_aa: CASSLDGGAQDTQYF
v_call: TRBV3-1/TRBV3-2; cdr3_aa: CASSSGLAGGTDTQYF
v_call: TRBV7-2; cdr3_aa: CASSNRTGSGNTIYF
v_call: TRBV6-2/TRBV6-3; cdr3_aa: CASSSPGQSYGYTF
v_call: TRBV11-2; cdr3_aa: CASSLGLNQPQHF
v_call: TRBV9; cdr3_aa: CASSVEWGLQEQYF
v_call: TRBV18; cdr3_aa: CASSPPTGMNTEAFF
v_call: TRBV12-3/TRBV12-4; cdr3_aa: CASSLFGQPEAFF
v_call: TRBV19; cdr3_aa: CASSLPPGQGNTEAFF
v_call: TRBV5-5; cdr3_aa: CASSFITGGNSPLHF
v_call: TRBV21-1; cdr3_aa: CASKLTGTGQYF
v_call: TRBV3-1/TRBV3-2; cdr3_aa: CASSRDGGANTEAFF
v_call: TRBV2; cdr3_aa: CASTILSGGDEQFF
v_call: TRBV2; cdr3_aa: CASSVLTPYNSPLHF
v_call: TRBV12-5; cdr3_aa: CASGSPGLGADTQYF
v_call: TRBV10-3; cdr3_aa: CAISESVRGTEAFF
v_call: TRBV6-5; cdr3_aa: CASSLCQTNEKLFF
v_call: TRBV30; cdr3_aa: CAWTPNRGDQPQHF
v_call: TRBV18; cdr3_aa: CASSPTTGWLAFF